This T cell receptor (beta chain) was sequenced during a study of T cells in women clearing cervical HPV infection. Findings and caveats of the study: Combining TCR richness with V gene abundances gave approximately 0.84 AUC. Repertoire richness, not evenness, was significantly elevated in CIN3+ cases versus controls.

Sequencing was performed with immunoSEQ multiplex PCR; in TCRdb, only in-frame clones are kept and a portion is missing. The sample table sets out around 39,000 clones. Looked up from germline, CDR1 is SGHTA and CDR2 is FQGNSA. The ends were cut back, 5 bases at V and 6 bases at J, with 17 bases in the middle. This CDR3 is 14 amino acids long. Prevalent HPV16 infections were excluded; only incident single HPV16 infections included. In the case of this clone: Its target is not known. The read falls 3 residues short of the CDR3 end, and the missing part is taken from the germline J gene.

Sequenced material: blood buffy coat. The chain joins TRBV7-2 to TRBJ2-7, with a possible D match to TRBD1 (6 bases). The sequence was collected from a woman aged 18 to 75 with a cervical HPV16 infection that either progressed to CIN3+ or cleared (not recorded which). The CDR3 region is CASSQMDSLSEQYF. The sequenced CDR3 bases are TGTGCCAGCAGCCAGATGGACAGTTTGTCCGAG.